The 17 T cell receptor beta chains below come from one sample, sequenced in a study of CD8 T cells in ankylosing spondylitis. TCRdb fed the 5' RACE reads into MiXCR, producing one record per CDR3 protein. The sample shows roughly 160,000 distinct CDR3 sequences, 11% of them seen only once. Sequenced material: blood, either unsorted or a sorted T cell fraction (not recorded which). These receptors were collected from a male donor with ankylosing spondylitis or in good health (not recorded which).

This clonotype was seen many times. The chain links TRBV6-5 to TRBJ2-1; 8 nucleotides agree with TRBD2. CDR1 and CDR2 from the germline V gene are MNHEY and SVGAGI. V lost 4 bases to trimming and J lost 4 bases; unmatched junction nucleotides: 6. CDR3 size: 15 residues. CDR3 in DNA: TGTGCCAGCAGTTCCCGGACTAGCAGATACAATGAGCAGTTCTTC. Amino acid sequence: CASSSRTSRYNEQFF.

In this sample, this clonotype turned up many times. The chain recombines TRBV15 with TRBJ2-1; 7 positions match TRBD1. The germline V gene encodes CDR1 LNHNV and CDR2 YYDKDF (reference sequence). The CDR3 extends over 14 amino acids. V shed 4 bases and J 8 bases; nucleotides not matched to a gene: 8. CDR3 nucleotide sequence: TGTGCCACCAGCAATCCCTCACAGGGGTATGAGCAGTTCTTC. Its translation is CATSNPSQGYEQFF.

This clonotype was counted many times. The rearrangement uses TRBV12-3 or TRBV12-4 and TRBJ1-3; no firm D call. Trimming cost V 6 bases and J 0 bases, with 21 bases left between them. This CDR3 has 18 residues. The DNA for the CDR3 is TGTGCCAGCAGGGCTGACCCGATGACACTGCGCTCTGGAAACACCATATATTTT. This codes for CASRADPMTLRSGNTIYF.

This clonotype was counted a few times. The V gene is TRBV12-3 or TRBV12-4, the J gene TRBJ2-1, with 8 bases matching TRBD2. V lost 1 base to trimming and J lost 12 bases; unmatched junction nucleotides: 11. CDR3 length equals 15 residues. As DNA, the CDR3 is TGTGCCAGCAGTTTAGTCGGGGGGGCAAGTGCGGGGCAGTTCTTC. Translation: CASSLVGGASAGQFF.

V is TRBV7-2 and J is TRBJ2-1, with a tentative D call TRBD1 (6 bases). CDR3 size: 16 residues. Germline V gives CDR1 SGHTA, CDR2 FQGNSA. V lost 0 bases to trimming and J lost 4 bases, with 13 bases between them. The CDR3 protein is CASSLARTEPYNEQFF. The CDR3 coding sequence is TGTGCCAGCAGCTTAGCTAGGACAGAGCCTTACAATGAGCAGTTCTTC.

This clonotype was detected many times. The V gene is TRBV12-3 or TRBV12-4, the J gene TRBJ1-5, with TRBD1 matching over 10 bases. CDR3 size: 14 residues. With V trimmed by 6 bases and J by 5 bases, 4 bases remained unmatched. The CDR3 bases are TGTGCCAGCAGGGGGACAGGGGTCTATCAGCCCCAGCATTTT. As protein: CASRGTGVYQPQHF.

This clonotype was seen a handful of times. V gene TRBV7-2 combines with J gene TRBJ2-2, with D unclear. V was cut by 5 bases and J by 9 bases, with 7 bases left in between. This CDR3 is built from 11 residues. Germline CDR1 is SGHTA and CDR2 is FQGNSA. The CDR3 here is CASSPRWELFF. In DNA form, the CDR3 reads TGTGCCAGCAGCCCCCGGTGGGAGCTGTTTTTT.

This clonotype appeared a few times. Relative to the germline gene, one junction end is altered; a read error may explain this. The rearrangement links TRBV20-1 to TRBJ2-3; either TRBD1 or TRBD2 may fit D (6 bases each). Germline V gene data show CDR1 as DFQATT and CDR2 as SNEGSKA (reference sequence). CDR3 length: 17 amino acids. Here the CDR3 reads CCATEIETPGGGDTQYF. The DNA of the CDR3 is TGCTGTGCTACCGAGATCGAGACACCAGGAGGGGGAGATACGCAGTATTTT.

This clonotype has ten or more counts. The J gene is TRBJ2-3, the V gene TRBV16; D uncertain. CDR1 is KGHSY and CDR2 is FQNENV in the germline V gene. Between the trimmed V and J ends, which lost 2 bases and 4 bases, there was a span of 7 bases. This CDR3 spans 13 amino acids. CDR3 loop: CASSQTFADTQYF. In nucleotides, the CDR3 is TGTGCCAGCAGCCAAACTTTCGCAGATACGCAGTATTTT.

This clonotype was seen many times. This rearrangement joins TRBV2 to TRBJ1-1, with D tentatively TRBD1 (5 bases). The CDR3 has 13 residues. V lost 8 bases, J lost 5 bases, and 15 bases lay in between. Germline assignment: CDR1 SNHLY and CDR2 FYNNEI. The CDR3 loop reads CASQSGGWTEAFF. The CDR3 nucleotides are TGTGCCAGCCAGTCCGGGGGGTGGACTGAAGCTTTCTTT.

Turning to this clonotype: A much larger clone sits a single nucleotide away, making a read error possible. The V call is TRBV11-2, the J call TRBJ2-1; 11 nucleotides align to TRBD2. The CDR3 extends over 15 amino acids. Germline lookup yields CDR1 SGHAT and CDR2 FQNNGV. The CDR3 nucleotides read TGTGCCAACAGCTTAGATAGCGGGGGGGCAAATGAGCAGTTCTTC. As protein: CANSLDSGGANEQFF.

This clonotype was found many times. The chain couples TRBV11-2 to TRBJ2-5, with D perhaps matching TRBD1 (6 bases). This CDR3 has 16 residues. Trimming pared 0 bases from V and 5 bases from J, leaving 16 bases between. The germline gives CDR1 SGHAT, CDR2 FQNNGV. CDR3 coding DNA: TGTGCCAGCAGCTTAGATTGGGTGGGGGCAGGTGAGACCCAGTACTTC. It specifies CASSLDWVGAGETQYF.

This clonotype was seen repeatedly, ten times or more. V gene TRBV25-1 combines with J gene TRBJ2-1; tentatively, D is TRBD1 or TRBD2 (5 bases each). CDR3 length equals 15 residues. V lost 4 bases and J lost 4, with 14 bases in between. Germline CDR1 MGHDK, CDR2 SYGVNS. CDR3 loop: CASSVPGRGYNEQFF. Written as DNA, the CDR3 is TGTGCCAGCAGTGTACCGGGACGGGGATACAATGAGCAGTTCTTC.

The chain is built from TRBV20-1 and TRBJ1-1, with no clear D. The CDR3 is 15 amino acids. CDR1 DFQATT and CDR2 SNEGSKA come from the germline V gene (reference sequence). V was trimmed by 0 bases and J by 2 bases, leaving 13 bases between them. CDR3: CSARDQLTRNTEAFF. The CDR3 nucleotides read TGCAGTGCTAGAGACCAGCTAACGAGAAACACTGAAGCTTTCTTT.

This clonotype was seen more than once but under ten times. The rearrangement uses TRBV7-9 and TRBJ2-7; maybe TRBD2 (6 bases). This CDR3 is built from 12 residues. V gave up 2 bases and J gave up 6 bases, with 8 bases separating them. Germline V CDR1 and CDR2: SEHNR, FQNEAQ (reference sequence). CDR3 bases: TGTGCCAGCAGCTTACCGACTAGCGAGCAGTACTTC. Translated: CASSLPTSEQYF.

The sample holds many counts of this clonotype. The CDR3 here is CASRTGNSPLHF. The CDR3 DNA reads as TGTGCCAGCAGGACAGGGAATTCACCCCTCCACTTT. The genes are TRBV6-6 and TRBJ1-6; 7 nucleotides agree with TRBD1. The CDR3 sequence is 12 residues long. Germline V gene data show CDR1 as MNHNY and CDR2 as SVGAGI (reference sequence). Trimming removed 6 bases from V and 7 bases from J; junction bases left unmatched: 0.

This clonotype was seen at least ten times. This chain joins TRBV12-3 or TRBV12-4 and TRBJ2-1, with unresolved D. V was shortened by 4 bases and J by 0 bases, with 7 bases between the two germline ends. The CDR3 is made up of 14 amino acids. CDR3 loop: CASSYMSSYNEQFF. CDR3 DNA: TGTGCCAGCAGTTACATGAGCTCCTACAATGAGCAGTTCTTC.